These 32 T cell receptor beta chains share one sample of origin, sequenced in a study of CD8 T cells in Susac syndrome (dated by TCRdb to the late 2010s). Libraries were prepared through the immunoSEQ multiplex PCR assay. RNA was extracted using the RNeasy kit, and about 0.45 to 1 ug of the RNA was reverse transcribed with random hexamers. The public reads were run again by TCRdb, first through fastp at Q25 and then through MiXCR, and only productive beta chains were kept. Merged by CDR3 protein, the rows form single entries marked with the most common genes and DNA. Across this sample there are over 100,000 distinct CDR3 sequences, with roughly 94% seen only once. The leading ten clones occupy about 0.28% of the sample. The sequenced sample consisted of CD8+ T cells from PBMCs. The receptor set was obtained from a human donor with Susac syndrome.

The gene calls are TRBV15 and TRBJ2-5; maybe TRBD2 (6 bases). Looked up from germline, CDR1 is LNHNV and CDR2 is YYDKDF (reference sequence). This CDR3 has 14 residues. Trimming pared 5 bases from V and 2 bases from J, leaving 12 bases between. CDR3 nucleotide sequence: TGTGCCACCAGCCTAAGTCGGGGGCAAGAGACCCAGTACTTC. As protein: CATSLSRGQETQYF. The full variable domain, with the rest looked up from reference TRBV15 and TRBJ2-5, is DAMVIQNPRYQVTQFGKPVTLSCSQTLNHNVMYWYQQKSSQAPKLLFHYYDKDFNNEADTPDNFQSRRPNTSFCFLDIRSPGLGDTAMYLCATSLSRGQETQYFGPGTRLLVL.

The chain uses TRBV15 and TRBJ2-3; D is tentatively TRBD1 or TRBD2 (6 bases each). The V gene lost 0 bases and the J gene lost 4 bases, with 8 bases spanning the gap. CDR1 is LNHNV, CDR2 YYDKDF, per germline (reference sequence). The CDR3 sequence is 14 residues long. This chain's CDR3 is CATSRDRGADTQYF. For the CDR3, the DNA is TGTGCCACCAGCAGAGATAGGGGGGCAGATACGCAGTATTTT.

The chain combines TRBV19 with TRBJ1-1; D is undetermined. The CDR3 length is 12 residues. Germline V gene sequence: CDR1 LNHDA, CDR2 SQIVND (reference sequence). Trimming took 6 bases from V and 7 from J, leaving 12 bases between them. The CDR3 nucleotides are TGTGCCAGTAGAGCTGGTCTGTATGAAGCTTTCTTT. This sequence encodes CASRAGLYEAFF.

The CDR3 DNA follows: TGTGCCAGCAGCTCGAGCGGGGGGGACGAGCAGTACTTC. Encoded protein: CASSSSGGDEQYF. The chain couples TRBV13 to TRBJ2-7; 10 bases map to TRBD2. CDR3 length equals 13 residues. Per germline, CDR1 PRHDT and CDR2 FYEKMQ (reference sequence). V trimming: 4 bases; J trimming: 5 bases; junction bases outside the gene matches: 2.

This rearrangement joins TRBV6-5 to TRBJ1-2, with a weak D call TRBD1 (5 bases). This CDR3 spans 13 amino acids. Trimming pared 0 bases from V and 6 bases from J, leaving 8 bases between. Germline V CDR1 and CDR2: MNHEY, SVGAGI. CDR3 sequence reads: CASSYSEGDGYTF. For the CDR3, the DNA is TGTGCCAGCAGTTACTCGGAAGGGGATGGCTACACCTTC.

The rearrangement uses TRBV29-1 and TRBJ2-7, with 9 bases aligning to TRBD2. V dropped 4 bases and J dropped 5; count of bases not matched to a gene: 9. The CDR3 loop spans 14 amino acids. Germline CDR1 SQVTM, CDR2 ANQGSEA. The CDR3 nucleotides are TGCAGCGTTGGTGGACTAGCGCGGGCAGACGAGCAGTACTTC. Its translation: CSVGGLARADEQYF.

V is TRBV7-2 and J is TRBJ2-3, with D perhaps being TRBD1 or TRBD2 (5 bases each). The CDR3 is made up of 14 amino acids. The germline V gene encodes CDR1 SGHTA and CDR2 FQGNSA. V lost 4 bases and J lost 6, with 14 bases in between. CDR3 DNA: TGTGCCAGCAGCTCACGAGAGGGGCTCGATACGCAGTATTTT. Translating gives CASSSREGLDTQYF.

V and J are TRBV12-3 or TRBV12-4 and TRBJ2-5; maybe TRBD2 (6 bases). V lost 2 bases, J lost 5 bases, and 21 bases lay in between. The CDR3 is 17 amino acids. This CDR3 reads CASSLLGGSDWEETQYF. CDR3 sequence (DNA): TGTGCCAGCAGTTTACTGGGGGGTAGCGATTGGGAGGAGACCCAGTACTTC.

The chain is built from TRBV11-2 and TRBJ2-5; 8 nucleotides match TRBD2. The J segment lost 1 base and the V segment lost 1 base, leaving 2 bases of the junction unmatched. Germline V gene sequence: CDR1 SGHAT, CDR2 FQNNGV. The CDR3 runs 15 residues. CDR3 protein: CASSLVAGIQETQYF. CDR3 DNA: TGTGCCAGCAGCTTAGTAGCGGGGATCCAAGAGACCCAGTACTTC. Drawing the rest from reference TRBV11-2 and TRBJ2-5, the complete variable domain is EAGVAQSPRYKIIEKRQSVAFWCNPISGHATLYWYQQILGQGPKLLIQFQNNGVVDDSQLPKDRFSAERLKGVDSTLKIQPAKLEDSAVYLCASSLVAGIQETQYFGPGTRLLVL.

This chain uses TRBV20-1 with TRBJ2-4, with TRBD1 matching over 7 bases. The CDR3 runs to 14 residues. The V gene end was trimmed by 3 bases and the J gene end by 5 bases; junction bases not matched to a gene: 7. CDR1 is DFQATT and CDR2 is SNEGSKA in the germline V gene (reference sequence). CDR3 sequence: CSARLRQGENIQYF. The CDR3 DNA is TGCAGTGCTAGGCTTCGGCAGGGGGAAAACATTCAGTACTTC.

This sequence joins TRBV30 and TRBJ1-1; D ambiguous. The CDR3 spans 14 residues. CDR1 is GTSNPN and CDR2 is SVGIG in the germline V gene (reference sequence). V was shortened by 7 bases and J by 5 bases, with 20 bases between the two germline ends. CDR3 in amino acids: CASMSSDGYTEAFF. In DNA, the CDR3 is TGTGCCTCGATGTCCTCGGATGGATATACTGAAGCTTTCTTT.

This clonotype has just a few counts. The chain carries TRBV12-3 or TRBV12-4 and TRBJ1-1, with no clear D. V was pared by 3 bases and J by 4 bases, with 6 bases between. The length of the CDR3 is 12 residues. The CDR3 DNA reads TGTGCCAGCAGTTTGGGAAGCACTGAAGCTTTCTTT. This translates into CASSLGSTEAFF.

The rearrangement links TRBV12-3 or TRBV12-4 to TRBJ2-4; D is possibly TRBD1 or TRBD2 (6 bases each). The CDR3 totals 11 residues. V was pared by 8 bases and J by 16 bases, with 18 bases between. In nucleotides, the CDR3 is TGTGCCAGCGCAAGGGGGGAATCGGAATACTTC. Residues: CASARGESEYF.

The V gene is TRBV6-1, the J gene TRBJ2-7, with D possibly TRBD2 on 6 matching bases. Germline CDR1 MNHNS, CDR2 SASEGT. V was cut by 11 bases and J by 2 bases, with 19 bases left in between. This CDR3 has 14 residues. DNA for the CDR3: TGTGCCGTCCCCACACGGGAGATCCCCTACGAGCAGTACTTC. This encodes CAVPTREIPYEQYF.

The chain has TRBV7-8 and TRBJ2-7, with D tentatively TRBD1 (6 bases). Germline V CDR1 and CDR2: SGHVS, FQNEAQ. The CDR3 has 14 amino acids. Between the trimmed V and J ends, which lost 4 bases and 4 bases, there was a span of 14 bases. The CDR3 loop reads CASSWPGQSYEQYF. The CDR3 DNA sequence: TGTGCCAGCAGCTGGCCGGGACAAAGTTACGAGCAGTACTTC. Using reference TRBV7-8 and TRBJ2-7 for the parts outside the CDR3, the full variable domain is GAGVSQSPRYKVAKRGQDVALRCDPISGHVSLFWYQQALGQGPEFLTYFQNEAQLDKSGLPSDRFFAERPEGSVSTLKIQRTQQEDSAVYLCASSWPGQSYEQYFGPGTRLTVT.

The chain is built from TRBV5-1 and TRBJ1-2; D is possibly TRBD1 (5 bases). CDR3 length: 12 amino acids. Trimming left V 5 bases short and J 3 bases short, with 8 bases between. Per the germline V gene, CDR1 is SGHRS and CDR2 is YFSETQ. The DNA for the CDR3 is TGCGCCAGCAGAGGGGTTGACTATGGCTACACCTTC. This codes for CASRGVDYGYTF.

The chain carries TRBV29-1 and TRBJ1-2; D not certain. Germline-derived CDR1 and CDR2 are SQVTM and ANQGSEA. CDR3 size: 14 residues. The V end was cut by 0 bases, the J end by 4 bases, with 12 bases between. The chain's CDR3 is CSVEDPGALYGYTF. CDR3 nucleotides: TGCAGCGTTGAAGATCCCGGCGCCCTCTATGGCTACACCTTC.

The rearrangement uses TRBV18 and TRBJ2-7; D perhaps matches TRBD1 (6 bases). This CDR3 contains 15 residues. Looked up from germline, CDR1 is KGHSH and CDR2 is LQKENI. V was clipped by 3 bases and J by 0 bases, with 12 bases between them. DNA for the CDR3: TGTGCCAGCTCACCTAACCGGACAGTCTCCTACGAGCAGTACTTC. Amino acid sequence: CASSPNRTVSYEQYF.

In DNA, the CDR3 is TGTGCCAGCAGTTTCGGACAGGCCTCCTATGGCTACACCTTC. Amino acid sequence: CASSFGQASYGYTF. The chain uses TRBV6-5 and TRBJ1-2; 7 bases match TRBD1. Germline V lookup: CDR1 MNHEY, CDR2 SVGAGI. The V gene end was trimmed by 4 bases and the J gene end by 4 bases; junction bases not matched to a gene: 6. The CDR3 consists of 14 residues.

The rearrangement uses TRBV7-9 and TRBJ2-7; no clear D gene. The CDR3 spans 12 residues. The V end was cut by 3 bases, the J end by 2 bases, with 5 bases between. Germline-derived CDR1 and CDR2 are SEHNR and FQNEAQ (reference sequence). The CDR3 DNA follows: TGTGCCAGCAGCTTGGATCCCTACGAGCAGTACTTC. It specifies CASSLDPYEQYF.

The CDR3 region is CASSYRYYNEQFF. The CDR3, as DNA: TGTGCCAGCAGTTACAGATACTACAATGAGCAGTTCTTC. The chain links TRBV6-5 to TRBJ2-1; the D is unclear. The CDR3 totals 13 residues. V lost 2 bases to trimming and J lost 3 bases, with 5 bases between them. Germline CDR1 and CDR2: MNHEY and SVGAGI.

CDR3 nucleotide sequence: TGTGCCAGCAGCGAAGTCGGGGGGCCGAACACTGAAGCTTTCTTT. As protein: CASSEVGGPNTEAFF. V usage is TRBV4-2 and J usage is TRBJ1-1; possible D gene TRBD1, 6 bases. Germline CDR1 LGHNA, CDR2 YNFKEQ. The V and J ends lost 5 bases and 1 base respectively, with 14 bases between them. The CDR3 is 15 amino acids.

V is TRBV12-3 or TRBV12-4 and J is TRBJ1-2; D gene unclear. V was clipped by 5 bases and J by 4 bases, with 11 bases between them. The CDR3 has 13 amino acids. The CDR3 sequence is CASSPGVGYGYTF. CDR3 nucleotides: TGTGCCAGCAGTCCTGGGGTGGGCTATGGCTACACCTTC.

The V call is TRBV20-1, the J call TRBJ1-1; 8 nucleotides line up with TRBD1. V lost 6 bases and J lost 0; bases outside the gene matches: 6. The germline V gene encodes CDR1 DFQATT and CDR2 SNEGSKA (reference sequence). The CDR3 contains 14 residues. CDR3 in amino acids: CSAVQGDMNTEAFF. Written as DNA, the CDR3 is TGCAGTGCGGTACAGGGGGATATGAACACTGAAGCTTTCTTT.

The V call is TRBV11-2, the J call TRBJ2-3; D may match TRBD1 or TRBD2 (7 bases each). The V end was cut by 8 bases, the J end by 2 bases, with 14 bases between. The CDR3 is 14 residues long. Germline CDR1 reads SGHAT; CDR2 reads FQNNGV. CDR3 loop: CASDREGATDTQYF. CDR3 nucleotides: TGTGCCAGCGACAGGGAGGGGGCCACAGATACGCAGTATTTT. Combining the CDR3 with reference TRBV11-2 and TRBJ2-3 gives the whole variable domain EAGVAQSPRYKIIEKRQSVAFWCNPISGHATLYWYQQILGQGPKLLIQFQNNGVVDDSQLPKDRFSAERLKGVDSTLKIQPAKLEDSAVYLCASDREGATDTQYFGPGTRLTVL.

The chain uses TRBV4-3 and TRBJ2-3; maybe TRBD2 (6 bases). The germline V gene encodes CDR1 LGHNA and CDR2 YSLEER. The CDR3 totals 16 residues. V lost 4 bases and J 0 bases, leaving 14 bases between the germline ends. The DNA for the CDR3 is TGCGCCAGCAGCCCAGGATGGGGGGTGAGCACAGATACGCAGTATTTT. Translated: CASSPGWGVSTDTQYF.

The chain combines TRBV15 with TRBJ1-2, with D perhaps matching TRBD1 (5 bases). Between the trimmed V and J ends, which lost 6 bases and 4 bases, there was a span of 21 bases. This CDR3 spans 16 amino acids. Per the germline V gene, CDR1 is LNHNV and CDR2 is YYDKDF (reference sequence). This chain's CDR3 is CATRNETEPIIYGYTF. The CDR3 nucleotides are TGTGCCACCAGGAACGAGACAGAACCAATTATCTATGGCTACACCTTC.

This chain joins TRBV7-9 and TRBJ1-5, with 12 bases matching TRBD1. In germline, CDR1 is SEHNR, CDR2 FQNEAQ (reference sequence). V trimming: 4 bases; J trimming: 6 bases; junction bases outside the gene matches: 4. This CDR3 has 15 amino acids. The CDR3 nucleotides read TGTGCCAGCAGCTCGGGACAGGGGGCGATTCAGCCCCAGCATTTT. This sequence encodes CASSSGQGAIQPQHF.

The chain employs TRBV6-2 or TRBV6-3 and TRBJ1-6; D may be TRBD1 (6 bases). The CDR3 length is 14 residues. V lost 8 bases and J 5 bases, leaving 13 bases between the germline ends. The V gene's germline CDR1 is MNHEY and CDR2 SVGEGT. CDR3 sequence reads: CASHDRQDNSPLHF. In nucleotides, the CDR3 is TGTGCCAGCCACGACAGGCAGGATAATTCACCCCTCCACTTT.

This clonotype was recorded a few times. This chain links TRBV5-4 with TRBJ2-3; 8 bases line up with TRBD2. The CDR3 is made up of 12 amino acids. Trimming cost V 4 bases and J 6 bases; bases outside gene matches: 1. Germline V CDR1 and CDR2: SGHNT, YYREEE (reference sequence). The CDR3 loop reads CASSPSGDTQYF. For the CDR3, the DNA is TGTGCCAGCAGCCCTAGCGGGGATACGCAGTATTTT.

The genes are TRBV9 and TRBJ1-5, with 8 bases fitting TRBD1. The CDR3 length is 17 residues. Germline assignment: CDR1 SGDLS and CDR2 YYNGEE. V lost 6 bases to trimming and J lost 0 bases; unmatched junction nucleotides: 11. The CDR3 loop is CASTSQGAGVSNQPQHF. CDR3 sequence (DNA): TGTGCCAGCACCTCCCAGGGGGCTGGGGTTAGCAATCAGCCCCAGCATTTT.

This chain uses TRBV27 with TRBJ1-2, with 10 bases matching TRBD1. Germline CDR1 and CDR2: MNHEY and SMNVEV (reference sequence). Trimming at V came to 10 bases and at J to 6 bases, leaving 8 bases not matched to a gene. The CDR3 has 13 residues. The CDR3 loop is CANRDRGSHGYTF. The CDR3, as DNA: TGTGCCAACCGGGACAGGGGATCCCATGGCTACACCTTC.